These 7 T cell receptor beta chains share one sample of origin, sequenced in a study of blood T cells in healthy people across ages. Together with a sample-barcoded 5' primer, a J-beta primer mix was included in a second PCR lasting roughly 6 to 12 cycles. Via MiXCR, TCRdb re-called the 5' RACE reads, giving one row per CDR3 protein. Of 1.5 million to 1.9 million distinct CDR3 sequences in the sample, about 45% were seen once. The specimen sequenced was blood. The receptors stem from a woman younger than 30 in good health.

The chain employs TRBV5-1 and TRBJ2-2; D is perhaps TRBD2 (5 bases). Germline V CDR1 and CDR2: SGHRS, YFSETQ. The CDR3 loop spans 15 amino acids. Trimming shortened V by 1 base and J by 5 bases, and 12 bases separated the two germline ends. CDR3 protein: CASSLFVGDTGELFF. DNA for the CDR3: TGCGCCAGCAGCTTGTTTGTGGGAGATACCGGGGAGCTGTTTTTT.

This clonotype appeared a few times. The chain recombines TRBV6-2 or TRBV6-3 with TRBJ2-3; D gene unclear. Germline lookup yields CDR1 MNHEY and CDR2 SVGEGT. The CDR3 length is 18 residues. Trimming took off 4 bases at V and 6 bases at J, with 26 bases between the two ends. Here the CDR3 DNA reads TGTGCCAGCAGTTCCGCCGCATCATCCCTGTTGGCCAGTGATACGCAGTATTTT. Residues: CASSSAASSLLASDTQYF.

V and J are TRBV7-8 and TRBJ2-5; D is possibly TRBD1 (6 bases). Germline-derived CDR1 and CDR2 are SGHVS and FQNEAQ. This CDR3 is built from 14 residues. V lost 4 bases to trimming and J lost 2 bases, with 11 bases between them. CDR3 DNA: TGTGCCAGCAGCTCGTCACAGGGTCAAGAGACCCAGTACTTC. Translating gives CASSSSQGQETQYF.

The chain combines TRBV14 with TRBJ1-1, with no clear D. This CDR3 comprises 19 residues. V lost 0 bases and J 0 bases, leaving 20 bases between the germline ends. Germline loops: CDR1 SGHDN, CDR2 FVKESK. CDR3 DNA sequence: TGTGCCAGCAGCCAAGAAGGCGTCGGGAGTTCGGTTATGAACACTGAAGCTTTCTTT. Encoded protein: CASSQEGVGSSVMNTEAFF.

This clonotype showed up many times. CDR3 in amino acids: CSVVGGLVPYEQYF. The CDR3 DNA sequence: TGCAGCGTTGTGGGGGGACTAGTTCCCTACGAGCAGTACTTC. The chain uses TRBV29-1 and TRBJ2-7; 8 bases match TRBD2. Trimming removed 4 bases from V and 2 bases from J; junction bases left unmatched: 7. The germline V gene encodes CDR1 SQVTM and CDR2 ANQGSEA. CDR3 length: 14 amino acids.

This clonotype has only a few counts. This rearrangement joins TRBV20-1 to TRBJ2-1; the match to TRBD2 covers 7 bases. The CDR3 has 15 amino acids. V lost 6 bases and J lost 2; bases outside the gene matches: 10. CDR1 is DFQATT, CDR2 SNEGSKA, per germline (reference sequence). CDR3 nucleotide sequence: TGCAGTGCCCCTCAGGAGCGGGGCGCCTACAATGAGCAGTTCTTC. This codes for CSAPQERGAYNEQFF.

This clonotype was detected many times. The V gene is TRBV2, the J gene TRBJ2-7; D call uncertain. The germline CDR1 and CDR2 sequences are SNHLY and FYNNEI. Trimming pared 7 bases from V and 5 bases from J, leaving 0 bases between. The CDR3 totals 8 residues. In DNA, the CDR3 is TGTGCCAGCAACGAGCAGTACTTC. This translates into CASNEQYF.